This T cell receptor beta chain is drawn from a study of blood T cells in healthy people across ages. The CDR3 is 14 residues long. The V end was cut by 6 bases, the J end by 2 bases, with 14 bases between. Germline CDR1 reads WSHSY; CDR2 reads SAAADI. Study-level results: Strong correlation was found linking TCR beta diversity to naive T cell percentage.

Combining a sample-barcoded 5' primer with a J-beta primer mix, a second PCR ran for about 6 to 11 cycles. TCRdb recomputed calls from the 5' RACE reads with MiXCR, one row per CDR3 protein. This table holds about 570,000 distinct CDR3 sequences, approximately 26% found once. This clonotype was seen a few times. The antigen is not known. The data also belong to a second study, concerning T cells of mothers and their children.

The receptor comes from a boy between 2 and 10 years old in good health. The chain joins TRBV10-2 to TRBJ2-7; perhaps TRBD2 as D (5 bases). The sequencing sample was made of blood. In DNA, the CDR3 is TGCGCCAGCAGAGGTTCGGACTCCCCCTACGAGCAGTACTTC. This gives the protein CASRGSDSPYEQYF.